The rows below give T cell receptor beta chains drawn from one sample of a study of blood T cell repertoires in COVID-19. The table came from immunoSEQ multiplex PCR; TCRdb's copy has only in-frame clones and leaves some out. The sample carries fewer than 80,000 clones, 88% recorded once. The sequenced sample consisted of peripheral blood. These receptors came from a woman between 45 and 65 years old with active or convalescent COVID-19. The CDR3 runs from the conserved cysteine through the conserved F or W. A D gene is named only where the DNA matches it firmly. Some rows have no size entry. The others give once, few or many, or a class for an expanded clone.

CDR3 DNA: TGTGCCAGTGGGACAGGGGGCCTCTATAGCAATCAGCCCCAGCATTTT
CDR3 protein: CASGTGGLYSNQPQHF
D gene: TRBD1
clone size: few
J gene: TRBJ1-5
V gene: TRBV19

CDR3 DNA: TGTGCCAGCAGTGACTCGGTTGGCAGCGAGACAGATACGCAGTATTTT
CDR3 protein: CASSDSVGSETDTQYF
D gene: -
clone size: -
J gene: TRBJ2-3
V gene: TRBV6-4

CDR3 DNA: TGTGCCAGCAGCCCCTACGGGGGGGGGTTGCGTGAAAAACTGTTTTTT
CDR3 protein: CASSPYGGGLREKLFF
D gene: -
clone size: -
J gene: TRBJ1-4
V gene: TRBV14

CDR3 DNA: TGTGCCATCGGTACTAGCGGGACCCTCCAAGAGACCCAGTACTTC
CDR3 protein: CAIGTSGTLQETQYF
D gene: TRBD2
clone size: -
J gene: TRBJ2-5
V gene: TRBV10-3

CDR3 DNA: TGTGCCAGCAGTTTAGCCGGGGATACCATGAACACTGAAGCTTTCTTT
CDR3 protein: CASSLAGDTMNTEAFF
D gene: -
clone size: -
J gene: TRBJ1-1
V gene: TRBV28

CDR3 DNA: TGTGCCAGCAGTTTCCTTAGCGGGGGGTACAATGAGCAGTTCTTC
CDR3 protein: CASSFLSGGYNEQFF
D gene: TRBD2
clone size: -
J gene: TRBJ2-1
V gene: TRBV5-8

CDR3 DNA: TGTGCCAGCAGCCCTCCCAGGACAGGGCCCACTGAAGCTTTCTTT
CDR3 protein: CASSPPRTGPTEAFF
D gene: TRBD1
clone size: once
J gene: TRBJ1-1
V gene: TRBV5-4

CDR3 DNA: TGTGCCAGCAGCGTAGGGGAGACAACTAACTATGGCTACACCTTC
CDR3 protein: CASSVGETTNYGYTF
D gene: -
clone size: -
J gene: TRBJ1-2
V gene: TRBV9

CDR3 DNA: TGTGCCAGCAGCCCGGGGGGACACGGGTATGGCTACACCTTC
CDR3 protein: CASSPGGHGYGYTF
D gene: -
clone size: few
J gene: TRBJ1-2
V gene: TRBV16

CDR3 DNA: TGTGCCAGCAGCTTTATTGTCGGGACTAGCGGGAGAAATGAGCAGTTCTTC
CDR3 protein: CASSFIVGTSGRNEQFF
D gene: TRBD2
clone size: -
J gene: TRBJ2-1
V gene: TRBV5-4

CDR3 DNA: TGTGCCAGTCTGGGAACCGACAGGGTGAACACAGATACGCAGTATTTT
CDR3 protein: CASLGTDRVNTDTQYF
D gene: TRBD1
clone size: -
J gene: TRBJ2-3
V gene: TRBV19

CDR3 DNA: TGTGCCACCAGCAGCGATGGGACAGCCCTTAACTATGGCTACACCTTC
CDR3 protein: CATSSDGTALNYGYTF
D gene: TRBD1
clone size: -
J gene: TRBJ1-2
V gene: TRBV15

CDR3 DNA: TGTGCCAGCAGTCCGGGACAGGGACGATATAGCAATCAGCCCCAGCATTTT
CDR3 protein: CASSPGQGRYSNQPQHF
D gene: TRBD1
clone size: -
J gene: TRBJ1-5
V gene: TRBV7-9

CDR3 DNA: TGTGCCAGCAGTGAATTGAGGGCCCCCGACGAGCAGTACTTC
CDR3 protein: CASSELRAPDEQYF
D gene: -
clone size: -
J gene: TRBJ2-7
V gene: TRBV25-1

CDR3 DNA: TGTGCCAGCGGATTGACAGGACTAGCGGGAGACCACGAGCAGTACTTC
CDR3 protein: CASGLTGLAGDHEQYF
D gene: TRBD2
clone size: -
J gene: TRBJ2-7
V gene: TRBV2

CDR3 DNA: TGTGCCAGCAGCCAAGGCGCTAGCGGGAAGAGGGAGACCCAGTACTTC
CDR3 protein: CASSQGASGKRETQYF
D gene: TRBD2
clone size: -
J gene: TRBJ2-5
V gene: TRBV14

CDR3 DNA: TGTGCCAGCAGCTTAACGCGGACTAGCGGGATGAACACCGGGGAGCTGTTTTTT
CDR3 protein: CASSLTRTSGMNTGELFF
D gene: TRBD2
clone size: -
J gene: TRBJ2-2
V gene: TRBV7-8